The text below deals with one T cell receptor beta chain. Its cognate antigen is unknown. The data were produced by immunoSEQ multiplex PCR, yet TCRdb's version contains in-frame clones alone and is incomplete. The sample shows 120,000 or so clones, around 83% of them seen only once. The data belong to a study of PD-1 blockade in mismatch repair-deficient tumors. Regarding the study as a whole: After pembrolizumab, tumor-resident clones rose rapidly, then generally contracted before radiologic responses.

Every patient had mismatch repair deficiency by PCR or immunohistochemistry. The CDR3 has 13 residues. The V end was cut by 4 bases, the J end by 5 bases, with 11 bases between. Germline CDR1 is MNHNY and CDR2 is SVGAGI (reference sequence). V gene TRBV6-6 combines with J gene TRBJ2-5, with a weak D call TRBD2 (6 bases). The sequence was obtained from an adult with mismatch repair-deficient cancer. This sample comprised peripheral blood, obtained 44 weeks after starting pembrolizumab. The CDR3 region is CASSLTSWETQYF. The CDR3 DNA reads TGTGCCAGCAGTTTGACTAGTTGGGAGACCCAGTACTTC.